A single T cell receptor beta chain is shown here with its context. This clonotype has a count of ten or more. The specificity of this receptor is unknown. Per-nucleotide qualities are absent, and no much larger clonotype sits a single base away. The sample originates from a study of T cells in Graves' hyperthyroidism and ophthalmopathy (dated by TCRdb to the late 2010s). In the study overall: Peripheral blood samples were taken at initial diagnosis, before any treatment was given. Prospective prediction of ophthalmopathy was tested in an independent validation cohort consisting of fewer than 20 hyperthyroidism patients and 17 patients who later progressed to ophthalmopathy. To identify TCR V-J signatures that set the groups apart, the researchers used a discovery cohort of about a hundred patients, made up of under 45 with Graves' ophthalmopathy and about 59 with stable Graves' hyperthyroidism. Once sampling was done, hyperthyroidism patients were given methimazole at a starting dose of 30 mg daily, whereas ophthalmopathy patients were given high-dose intravenous methylprednisolone. The paper describes TCR Vbeta CDR3 sequencing of roughly 130 peripheral blood samples, made up of around 41 ophthalmopathy patients, approximately 73 hyperthyroidism patients and roughly 17 progressor patients. The 75 to 100 discovery patients were randomly split 7:3 into training and test sets. In addition, the study compared T-cell repertoires in thyroid tissue and in blood from about 6 Graves' hyperthyroidism patients.

V loses 1 base, J loses 7 bases, and the germline ends lie 16 bases apart. The germline V gene (reference sequence) specifies SEHNR as CDR1 and FQNEAQ as CDR2. From the cysteine through the phenylalanine, the CDR3 covers 15 amino acids. Of the read, only the CDR3 DNA is kept; its 45 bases are in frame from base 1. Graves' hyperthyroidism was defined as stable when no progression to ophthalmopathy occurred over 18 months of follow-up. Hyperthyroidism patients were aged 18 to 65 years and newly diagnosed, with disease duration of less than 2 months. Exclusion was applied to patients with uncontrolled infections, other autoimmune diseases, pregnancy or lactation. Diagnoses were established on the basis of clinical symptoms, serum thyroxine and TRAb, thyroid ultrasound, and orbital computed tomography. PBMCs were separated from under 12 ml of fresh peripheral blood using Ficoll-Paque density gradient centrifugation. Total RNA was extracted with Trizol reagent, and quality was checked on an Agilent 2100 Bioanalyzer.

Broader findings and caveats from the paper: In validation, progression to ophthalmopathy was predicted by the model with almost 71% sensitivity and 72% to 85% specificity, a median of 6.5 months before onset. Blood samples also contained most of the expanded thyroid clonotypes (frequency above 0.001), which suggests that blood repertoires may reflect thyroid immune responses. A 13 V-J signature model separated ophthalmopathy from stable hyperthyroidism, with 87.88% sensitivity and about 81% specificity in cross-validation and 80%/75% in testing. No statistical method was used to set the sample size in advance, and investigators knew the group allocation.

Amplification of TCR beta CDR3 regions was carried out from RNA transcripts. The first round of RT-PCR for the TCR CDR3 was performed with the HTBI primer set and the Qiagen OneStep RT-PCR kit. Libraries were constructed in a second round of multiplex PCR, after which size selection and purification were carried out. The libraries were sequenced on an Illumina HiSeq2000 using paired-end 100 bp reads. Under the source paper's analysis protocol: SOAPnuke was used to process the raw data, with reads discarded if the reads contained adapters or uncalled bases, had a mean Phred below 15, or lacked an exact constant-primer or identifier match. High-quality paired reads were merged using COPE v1.2.5, and each unique nucleotide sequence was defined as a clonotype. MiTCR v1.1 was used to align the clonotypes against IMGT TRBV, TRBD and TRBJ reference segments. The analysis was restricted to V-J combinations with a frequency above 0.0001, which together covered 99.2% of the repertoires. The TCS score was defined as the ratio of F50 (clonal expansion) to E x V (chaos), calculated using BLOSUM62-based TCRdist between CDR3 peptides within each V-J. Welch's t-statistics and random forest reduced some 510 V-J features to some 14, which were used in a naive Bayes classifier (R e1071). The raw public data were reprocessed by TCRdb itself: fastp quality trimming at Q25, MiXCR clonotype calling, in-frame beta chains only. CDR3 protein sequences are deduplicated, and each keeps its most common genes and DNA. The V and J calls and clone size are TCRdb's, not the authors'. For this sample the table gives approximately 480,000 distinct CDR3 sequences, of which less than 25% were detected only once. 26% of the sample is taken by the ten largest.

The sequence derives from a young man with Graves' hyperthyroidism. Sequencing used blood. In this chain, TRBV7-9 is recombined with TRBJ1-1; 6 matching bases give a weak D call of TRBD1. The nucleotide sequence is TGTGCCAGCAGCTTAGGGGCCCCAGTAGGGGGTGAAGCTTTCTTT. Its translation reads: CASSLGAPVGGEAFF.